This record concerns one T cell receptor beta chain sequence. Using immunoSEQ multiplex PCR, the repertoire was profiled, and TCRdb retains in-frame clones only, with some absent. The repertoire holds 400,000 to 500,000 clones, with 70% to 85% as singletons. This sample is part of a study of shared clonotypes between healthy human individuals. The sequence was collected from a woman aged 40 to 49 in good health. Some clones in this sample may be carry-over from other donors' samples. Sequencing was done on a sample of PBMCs.

CDR3 protein: CASSSAAGANEKLFF. CDR3 DNA: TGTGCCAGCAGCTCGGCCGCGGGCGCGAATGAAAAACTGTTTTTT. The chain links TRBV7-2 to TRBJ1-4; no clear D. CDR1 is SGHTA, CDR2 FQGNSA, per germline. CDR3 length: 15 residues. Trimming left V 4 bases short and J 5 bases short, with 14 bases between.